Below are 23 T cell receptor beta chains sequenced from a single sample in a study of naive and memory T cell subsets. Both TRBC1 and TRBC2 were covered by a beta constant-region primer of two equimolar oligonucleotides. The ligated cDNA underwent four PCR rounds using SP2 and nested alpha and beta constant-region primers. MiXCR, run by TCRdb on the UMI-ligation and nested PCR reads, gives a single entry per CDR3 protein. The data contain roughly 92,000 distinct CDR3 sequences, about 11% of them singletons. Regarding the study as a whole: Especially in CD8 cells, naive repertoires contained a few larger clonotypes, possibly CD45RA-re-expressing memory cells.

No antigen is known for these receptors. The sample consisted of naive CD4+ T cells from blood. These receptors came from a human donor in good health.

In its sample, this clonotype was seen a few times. CDR3: CASSDRDRPPSGANVLTF. The CDR3 coding sequence is TGCGCCAGCAGCGACCGGGACAGGCCACCCTCTGGGGCCAACGTCCTGACTTTC. This rearrangement joins TRBV5-1 to TRBJ2-6, with 8 bases identical to TRBD1. The CDR3 sequence is 18 residues long. V lost 4 bases to trimming and J lost 0 bases; unmatched junction nucleotides: 9. CDR1 and CDR2 (germline): SGHRS, YFSETQ. Variable domain in full (rest from reference TRBV5-1 and TRBJ2-6): KAGVTQTPRYLIKTRGQQVTLSCSPISGHRSVSWYQQTPGQGLQFLFEYFSETQRNKGNFPGRFSGRQFSNSRSEMNVSTLELGDSALYLCASSDRDRPPSGANVLTFGAGSRLTVL.

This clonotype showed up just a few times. CDR3 coding DNA: TGTGCCAGCAGTTACGAATCTGGGGCCAAAAACATTCAGTACTTC. Residues: CASSYESGAKNIQYF. This sequence joins TRBV6-2 or TRBV6-3 and TRBJ2-4; D unclear. V lost 2 bases, J lost 1 base, and 9 bases lay in between. In germline, CDR1 is MNHEY, CDR2 SVGEGT. There are 15 residues in the CDR3.

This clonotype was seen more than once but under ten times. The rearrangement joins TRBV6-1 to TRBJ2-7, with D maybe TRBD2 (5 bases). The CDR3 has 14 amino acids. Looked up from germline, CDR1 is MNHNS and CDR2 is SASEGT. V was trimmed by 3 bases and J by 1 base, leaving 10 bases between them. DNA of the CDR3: TGTGCCAGCAGTGAGAGGGTGACATCCTACGAGCAGTACTTC. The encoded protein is CASSERVTSYEQYF.

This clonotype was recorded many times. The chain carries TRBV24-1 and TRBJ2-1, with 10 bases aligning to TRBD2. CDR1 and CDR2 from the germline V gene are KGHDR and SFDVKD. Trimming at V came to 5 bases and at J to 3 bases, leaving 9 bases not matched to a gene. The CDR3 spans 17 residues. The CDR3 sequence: CATSVASGGAYYNEQFF. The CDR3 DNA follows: TGTGCCACCAGTGTCGCTAGCGGGGGAGCTTACTACAATGAGCAGTTCTTC.

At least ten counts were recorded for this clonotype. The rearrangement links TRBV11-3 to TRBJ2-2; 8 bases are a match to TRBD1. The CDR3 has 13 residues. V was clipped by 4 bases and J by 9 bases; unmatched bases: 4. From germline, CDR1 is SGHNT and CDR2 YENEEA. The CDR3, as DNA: TGTGCCAGCAGCTCTGACAGGGGCCGGGAGCTGTTTTTT. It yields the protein CASSSDRGRELFF.

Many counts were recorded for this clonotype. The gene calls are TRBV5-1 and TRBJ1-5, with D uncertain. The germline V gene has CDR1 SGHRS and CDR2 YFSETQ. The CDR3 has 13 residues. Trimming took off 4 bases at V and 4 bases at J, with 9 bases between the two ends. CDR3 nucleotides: TGCGCCAGCAGCAAGGACCCTAATCAGCCCCAGCATTTT. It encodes CASSKDPNQPQHF. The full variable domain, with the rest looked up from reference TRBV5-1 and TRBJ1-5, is KAGVTQTPRYLIKTRGQQVTLSCSPISGHRSVSWYQQTPGQGLQFLFEYFSETQRNKGNFPGRFSGRQFSNSRSEMNVSTLELGDSALYLCASSKDPNQPQHFGDGTRLSIL.

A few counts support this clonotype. The CDR3 is CSVEPQGVTEAFF. In nucleotides, the CDR3 is TGCAGCGTTGAACCACAGGGGGTCACTGAAGCTTTCTTT. The rearrangement joins TRBV29-1 to TRBJ1-1; 8 bases agree with TRBD1. Germline trimming cut 2 bases from V and 4 bases from J; bases unmatched to any gene: 3. The CDR3 has 13 amino acids. Looked up from germline, CDR1 is SQVTM and CDR2 is ANQGSEA.

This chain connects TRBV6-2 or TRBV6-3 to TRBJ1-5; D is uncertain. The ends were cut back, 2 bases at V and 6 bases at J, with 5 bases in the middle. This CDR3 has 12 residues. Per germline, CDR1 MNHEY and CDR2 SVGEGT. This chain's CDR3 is CASSYGLQPQHF. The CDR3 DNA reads TGTGCCAGCAGTTACGGTCTTCAGCCCCAGCATTTT.

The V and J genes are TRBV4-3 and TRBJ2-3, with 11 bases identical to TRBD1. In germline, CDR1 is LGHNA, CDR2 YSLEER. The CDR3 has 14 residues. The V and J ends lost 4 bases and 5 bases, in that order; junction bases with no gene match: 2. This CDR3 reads CASSRDRGEDTQYF. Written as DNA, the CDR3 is TGCGCCAGCAGCCGGGACAGGGGGGAAGATACGCAGTATTTT.

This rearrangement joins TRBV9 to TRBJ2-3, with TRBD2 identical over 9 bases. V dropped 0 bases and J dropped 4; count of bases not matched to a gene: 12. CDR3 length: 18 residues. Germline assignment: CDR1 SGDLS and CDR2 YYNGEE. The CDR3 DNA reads TGTGCCAGCAGCGTAGCTACCCAGGCGGGGGGGTTCCCAGATACGCAGTATTTT. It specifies CASSVATQAGGFPDTQYF. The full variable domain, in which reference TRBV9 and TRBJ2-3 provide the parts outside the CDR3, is DSGVTQTPKHLITATGQRVTLRCSPRSGDLSVYWYQQSLDQGLQFLIQYYNGEERAKGNILERFSAQQFPDLHSELNLSSLELGDSALYFCASSVATQAGGFPDTQYFGPGTRLTVL.

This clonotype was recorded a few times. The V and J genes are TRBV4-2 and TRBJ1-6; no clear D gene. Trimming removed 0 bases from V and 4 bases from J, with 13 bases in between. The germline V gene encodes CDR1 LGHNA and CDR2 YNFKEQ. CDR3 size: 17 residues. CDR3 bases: TGTGCCAGCAGCCAAGATCAGGCCCTAGCGTATAATTCACCCCTCCACTTT. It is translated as CASSQDQALAYNSPLHF.

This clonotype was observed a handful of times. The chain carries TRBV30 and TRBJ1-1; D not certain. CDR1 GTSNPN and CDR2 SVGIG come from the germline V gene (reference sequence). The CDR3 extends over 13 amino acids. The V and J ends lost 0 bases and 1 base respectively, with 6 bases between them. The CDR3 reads CAWSVHRNTEAFF. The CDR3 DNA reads TGTGCCTGGAGTGTACACAGGAACACTGAAGCTTTCTTT.

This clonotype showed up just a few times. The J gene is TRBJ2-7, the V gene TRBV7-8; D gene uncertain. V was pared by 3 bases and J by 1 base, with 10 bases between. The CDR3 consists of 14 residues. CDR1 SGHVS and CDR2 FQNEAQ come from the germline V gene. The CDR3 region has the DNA TGTGCCAGCAGCTTGGGTCGTTTGTCCTACGAGCAGTACTTC. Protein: CASSLGRLSYEQYF.

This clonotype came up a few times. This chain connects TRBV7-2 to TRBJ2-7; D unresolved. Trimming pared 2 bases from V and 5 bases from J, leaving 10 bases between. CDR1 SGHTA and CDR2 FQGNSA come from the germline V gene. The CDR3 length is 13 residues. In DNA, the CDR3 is TGTGCCAGCAGCTTAATTGTAATCAACGAGCAGTACTTC. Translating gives CASSLIVINEQYF.

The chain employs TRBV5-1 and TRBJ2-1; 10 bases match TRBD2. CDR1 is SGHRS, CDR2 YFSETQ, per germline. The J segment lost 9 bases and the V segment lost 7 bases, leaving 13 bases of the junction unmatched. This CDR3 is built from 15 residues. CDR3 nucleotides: TGCGCCAGCCGCGAAGGGGGCTTAGCGGGAGGTGAGCAGTTCTTC. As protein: CASREGGLAGGEQFF.

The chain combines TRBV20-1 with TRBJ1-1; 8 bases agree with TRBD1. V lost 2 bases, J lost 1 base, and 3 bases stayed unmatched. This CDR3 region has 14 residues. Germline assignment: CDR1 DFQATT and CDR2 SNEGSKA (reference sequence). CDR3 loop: CSARTGTGNTEAFF. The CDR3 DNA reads TGCAGTGCTAGAACCGGGACAGGGAACACTGAAGCTTTCTTT.

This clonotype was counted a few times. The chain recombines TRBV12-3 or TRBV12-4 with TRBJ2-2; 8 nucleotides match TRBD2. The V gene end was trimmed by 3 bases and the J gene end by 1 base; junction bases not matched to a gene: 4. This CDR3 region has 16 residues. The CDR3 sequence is CASSLILAGNTGELFF. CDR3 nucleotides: TGTGCCAGCAGTTTGATTCTAGCGGGGAACACCGGGGAGCTGTTTTTT.

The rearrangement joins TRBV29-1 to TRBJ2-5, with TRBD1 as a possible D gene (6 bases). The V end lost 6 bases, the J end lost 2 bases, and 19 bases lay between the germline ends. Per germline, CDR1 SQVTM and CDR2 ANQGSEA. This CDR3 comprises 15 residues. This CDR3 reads CSVGAGWGFQETQYF. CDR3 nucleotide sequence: TGCAGCGTGGGGGCAGGATGGGGTTTTCAAGAGACCCAGTACTTC.

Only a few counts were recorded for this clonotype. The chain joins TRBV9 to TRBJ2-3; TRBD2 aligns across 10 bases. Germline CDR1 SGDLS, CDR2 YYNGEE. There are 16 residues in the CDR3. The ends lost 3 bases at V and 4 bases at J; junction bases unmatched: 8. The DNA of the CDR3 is TGTGCCAGCAGCGCCCGGCTAGCGGGAGCCGCAGATACGCAGTATTTT. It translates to CASSARLAGAADTQYF.

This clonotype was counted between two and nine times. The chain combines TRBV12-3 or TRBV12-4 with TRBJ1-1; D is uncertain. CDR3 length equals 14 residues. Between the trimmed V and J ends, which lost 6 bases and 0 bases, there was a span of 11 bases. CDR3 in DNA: TGTGCCAGCAGACCTTCCTTTGTGAACACTGAAGCTTTCTTT. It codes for CASRPSFVNTEAFF.

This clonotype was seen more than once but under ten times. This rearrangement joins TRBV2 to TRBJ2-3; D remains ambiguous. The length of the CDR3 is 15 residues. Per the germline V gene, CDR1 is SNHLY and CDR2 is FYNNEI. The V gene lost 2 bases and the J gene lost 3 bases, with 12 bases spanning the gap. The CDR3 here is CASSESYTSTDTQYF. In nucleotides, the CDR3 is TGTGCCAGCAGTGAAAGCTACACCTCTACAGATACGCAGTATTTT. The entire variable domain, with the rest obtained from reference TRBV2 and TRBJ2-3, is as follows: EPEVTQTPSHQVTQMGQEVILRCVPISNHLYFYWYRQILGQKVEFLVSFYNNEISEKSEIFDDQFSVERPDGSNFTLKIRSTKLEDSAMYFCASSESYTSTDTQYFGPGTRLTVL.

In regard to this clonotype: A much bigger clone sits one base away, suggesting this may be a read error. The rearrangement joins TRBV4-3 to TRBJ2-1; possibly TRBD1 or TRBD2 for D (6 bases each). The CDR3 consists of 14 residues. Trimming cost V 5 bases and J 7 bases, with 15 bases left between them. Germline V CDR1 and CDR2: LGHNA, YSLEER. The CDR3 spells CASSVGGMTNEQFF. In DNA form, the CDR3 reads TGCGCCAGCAGCGTAGGGGGGATGACAAATGAGCAGTTCTTC.

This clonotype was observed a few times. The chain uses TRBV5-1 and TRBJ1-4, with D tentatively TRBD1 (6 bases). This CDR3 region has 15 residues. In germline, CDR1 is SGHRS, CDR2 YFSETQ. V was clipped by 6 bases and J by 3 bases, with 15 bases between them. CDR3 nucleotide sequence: TGCGCCAGCATCGGTCTGGGACAAGCTAATGAAAAACTGTTTTTT. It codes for CASIGLGQANEKLFF.